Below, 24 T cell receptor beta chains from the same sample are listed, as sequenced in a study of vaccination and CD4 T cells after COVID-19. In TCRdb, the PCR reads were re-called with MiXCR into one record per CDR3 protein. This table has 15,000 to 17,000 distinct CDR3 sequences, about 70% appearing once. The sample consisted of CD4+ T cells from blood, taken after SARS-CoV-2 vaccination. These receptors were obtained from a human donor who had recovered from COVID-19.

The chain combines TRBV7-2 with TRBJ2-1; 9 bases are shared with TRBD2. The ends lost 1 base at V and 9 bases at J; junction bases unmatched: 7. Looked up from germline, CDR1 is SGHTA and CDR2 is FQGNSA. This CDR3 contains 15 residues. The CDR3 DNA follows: TGTGCCAGCAGCTTAGTTGCGGGAGGGCCTCCTGAGCAGTTCTTC. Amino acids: CASSLVAGGPPEQFF.

The CDR3 nucleotides read TGTGCCAGCGACTCAGTGGGATCCTACAATGAGCAGTTCTTC. This translates into CASDSVGSYNEQFF. This chain joins TRBV7-2 and TRBJ2-1, with D unresolved. Trimming took 8 bases from V and 1 from J, leaving 12 bases between them. CDR3 length equals 14 residues. Germline V gene lookup returns CDR1 SGHTA and CDR2 FQGNSA.

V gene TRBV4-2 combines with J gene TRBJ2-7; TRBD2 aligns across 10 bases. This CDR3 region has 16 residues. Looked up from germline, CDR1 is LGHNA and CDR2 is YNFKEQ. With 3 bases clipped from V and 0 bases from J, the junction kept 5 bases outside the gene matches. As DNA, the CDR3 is TGTGCCAGCAGCCAGGGCAGCGGGAGGGGCTCCTACGAGCAGTACTTC. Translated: CASSQGSGRGSYEQYF.

CDR3 sequence (DNA): TGTGCCAGCAGCCTATTAGGGGGAGACACCGGGGAGCTGTTTTTT. Its protein is CASSLLGGDTGELFF. The genes are TRBV27 and TRBJ2-2; perhaps TRBD1 as D (6 bases). CDR3 length: 15 residues. Germline V gene sequence: CDR1 MNHEY, CDR2 SMNVEV (reference sequence). The ends were cut back, 6 bases at V and 3 bases at J, with 14 bases in the middle.

CDR3 DNA sequence: TGCAGTGCTAGCCGGGGACAGGGAGACGCTGAAGCTTTCTTT. Amino acid sequence: CSASRGQGDAEAFF. The rearrangement links TRBV20-1 to TRBJ1-1, with 9 bases lining up with TRBD1. Germline CDR1 and CDR2: DFQATT and SNEGSKA (reference sequence). V dropped 3 bases and J dropped 6; count of bases not matched to a gene: 8. CDR3 length: 14 amino acids.

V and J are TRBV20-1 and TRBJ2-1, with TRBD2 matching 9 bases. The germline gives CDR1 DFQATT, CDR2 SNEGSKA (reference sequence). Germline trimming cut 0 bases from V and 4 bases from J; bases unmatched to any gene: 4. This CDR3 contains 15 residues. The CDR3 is CSARDTTSGYNEQFF. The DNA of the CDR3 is TGCAGTGCTAGAGATACCACTAGCGGGTACAATGAGCAGTTCTTC.

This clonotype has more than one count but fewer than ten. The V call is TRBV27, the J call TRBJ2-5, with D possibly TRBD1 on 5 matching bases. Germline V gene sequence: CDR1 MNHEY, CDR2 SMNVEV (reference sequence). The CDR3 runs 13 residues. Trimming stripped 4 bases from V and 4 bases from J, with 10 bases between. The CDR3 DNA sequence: TGTGCCAGCAGTTCCAGGGTCGGAGAGACCCAGTACTTC. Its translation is CASSSRVGETQYF.

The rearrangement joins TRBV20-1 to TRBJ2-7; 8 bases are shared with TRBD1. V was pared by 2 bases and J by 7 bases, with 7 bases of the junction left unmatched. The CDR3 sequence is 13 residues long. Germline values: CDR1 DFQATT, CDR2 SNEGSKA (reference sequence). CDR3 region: CSARSQGAGEQYF. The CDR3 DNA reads TGCAGTGCTAGAAGTCAGGGGGCGGGAGAGCAGTACTTC.

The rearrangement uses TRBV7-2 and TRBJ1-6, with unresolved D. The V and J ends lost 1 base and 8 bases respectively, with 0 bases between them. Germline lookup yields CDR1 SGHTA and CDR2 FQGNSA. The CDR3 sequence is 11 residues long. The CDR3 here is CASSLDSPLHF. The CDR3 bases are TGTGCCAGCAGCTTAGATTCACCCCTCCACTTT. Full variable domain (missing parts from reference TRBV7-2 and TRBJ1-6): GAGVSQSPSNKVTEKGKDVELRCDPISGHTALYWYRQSLGQGLEFLIYFQGNSAPDKSGLPSDRFSAERTGGSVSTLTIQRTQQEDSAVYLCASSLDSPLHFGNGTRLTVT.

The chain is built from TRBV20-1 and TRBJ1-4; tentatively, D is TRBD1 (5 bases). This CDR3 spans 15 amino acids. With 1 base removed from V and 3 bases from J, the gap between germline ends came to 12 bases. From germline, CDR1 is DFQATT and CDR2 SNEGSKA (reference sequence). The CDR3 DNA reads TGCAGTGCTAGAGTTCCGAGGGGATCTAATGAAAAACTGTTTTTT. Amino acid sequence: CSARVPRGSNEKLFF.

In DNA form, the CDR3 reads TGTGCCAGCAGTTGGTCTAGCGGGAGAAATACGCAGTATTTT. It is translated as CASSWSSGRNTQYF. This rearrangement joins TRBV27 to TRBJ2-3; 10 bases match TRBD2. CDR1 MNHEY and CDR2 SMNVEV come from the germline V gene (reference sequence). Trimming removed 4 bases from V and 7 bases from J; junction bases left unmatched: 5. The CDR3 consists of 14 residues.

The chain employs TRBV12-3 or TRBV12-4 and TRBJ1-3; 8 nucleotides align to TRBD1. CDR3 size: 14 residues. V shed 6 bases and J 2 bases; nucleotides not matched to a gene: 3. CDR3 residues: CASRSDRAGNTIYF. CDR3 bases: TGTGCCAGCAGGTCGGACAGGGCTGGAAACACCATATATTTT.

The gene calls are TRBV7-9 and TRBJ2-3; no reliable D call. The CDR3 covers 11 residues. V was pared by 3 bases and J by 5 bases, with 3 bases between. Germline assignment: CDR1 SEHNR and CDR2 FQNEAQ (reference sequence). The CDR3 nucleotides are TGTGCCAGCAGCTTTGGAGATACGCAGTATTTT. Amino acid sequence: CASSFGDTQYF.

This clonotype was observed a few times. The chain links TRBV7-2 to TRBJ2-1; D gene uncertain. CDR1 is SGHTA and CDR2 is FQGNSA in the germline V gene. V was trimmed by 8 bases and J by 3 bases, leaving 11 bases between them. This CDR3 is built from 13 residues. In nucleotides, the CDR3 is TGTGCCAGCGGGCCTAGAGGCTACAATGAGCAGTTCTTC. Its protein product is CASGPRGYNEQFF. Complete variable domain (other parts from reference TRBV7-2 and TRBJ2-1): GAGVSQSPSNKVTEKGKDVELRCDPISGHTALYWYRQSLGQGLEFLIYFQGNSAPDKSGLPSDRFSAERTGGSVSTLTIQRTQQEDSAVYLCASGPRGYNEQFFGPGTRLTVL.

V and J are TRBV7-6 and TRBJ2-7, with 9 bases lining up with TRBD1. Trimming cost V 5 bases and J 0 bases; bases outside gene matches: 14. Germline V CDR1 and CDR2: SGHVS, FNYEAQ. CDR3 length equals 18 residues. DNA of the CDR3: TGTGCCAGCAGCGTGGACAGGGGTCTGTCGGTCGACTCCTACGAGCAGTACTTC. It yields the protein CASSVDRGLSVDSYEQYF.

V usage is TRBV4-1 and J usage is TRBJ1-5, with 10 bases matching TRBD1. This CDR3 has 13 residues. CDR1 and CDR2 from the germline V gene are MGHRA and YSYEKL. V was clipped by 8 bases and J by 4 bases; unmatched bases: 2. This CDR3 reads CASGGQGNQPQHF. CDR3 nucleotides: TGCGCCAGCGGGGGACAGGGGAATCAGCCCCAGCATTTT.

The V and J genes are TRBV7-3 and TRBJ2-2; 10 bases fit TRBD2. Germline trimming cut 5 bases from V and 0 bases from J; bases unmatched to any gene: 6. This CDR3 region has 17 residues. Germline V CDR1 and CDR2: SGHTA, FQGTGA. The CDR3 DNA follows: TGTGCCAGCAGCACCCACGGACTAGCGGCGAACACCGGGGAGCTGTTTTTT. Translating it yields CASSTHGLAANTGELFF.

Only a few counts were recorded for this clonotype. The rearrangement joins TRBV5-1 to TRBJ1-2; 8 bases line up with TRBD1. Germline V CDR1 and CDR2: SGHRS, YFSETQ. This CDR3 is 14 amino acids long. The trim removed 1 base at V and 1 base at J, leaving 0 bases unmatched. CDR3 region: CASSLTGGNYGYTF. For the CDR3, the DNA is TGCGCCAGCAGCTTGACAGGGGGTAACTATGGCTACACCTTC.

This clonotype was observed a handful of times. CDR3: CAIRRDGFQETQYF. CDR3 DNA sequence: TGTGCCATCAGACGGGACGGCTTCCAAGAGACCCAGTACTTC. The rearrangement links TRBV10-3 to TRBJ2-5; D assignment may be TRBD1 or TRBD2 (5 bases each). From germline, CDR1 is ENHRY and CDR2 SYGVKD. The length of the CDR3 is 14 residues. Trimming removed 6 bases from V and 1 base from J, with 12 bases in between.

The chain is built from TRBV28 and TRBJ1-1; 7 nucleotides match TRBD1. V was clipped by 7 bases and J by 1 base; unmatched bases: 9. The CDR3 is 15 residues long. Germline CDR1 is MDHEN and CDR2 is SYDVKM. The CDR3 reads CASTTTGDGNTEAFF. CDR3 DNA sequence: TGTGCCAGCACTACAACAGGGGATGGGAACACTGAAGCTTTCTTT.

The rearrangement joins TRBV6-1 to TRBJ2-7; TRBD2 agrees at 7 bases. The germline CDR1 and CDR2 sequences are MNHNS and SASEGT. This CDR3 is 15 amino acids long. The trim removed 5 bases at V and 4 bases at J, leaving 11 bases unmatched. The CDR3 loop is CASSPVPAGEYEQYF. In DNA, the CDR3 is TGTGCCAGCAGTCCGGTCCCCGCGGGAGAGTACGAGCAGTACTTC.

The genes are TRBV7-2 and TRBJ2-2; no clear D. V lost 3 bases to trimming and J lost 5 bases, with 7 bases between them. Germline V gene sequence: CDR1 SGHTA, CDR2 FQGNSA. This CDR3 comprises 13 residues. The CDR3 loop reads CASSFGPTGELFF. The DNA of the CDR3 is TGTGCCAGCAGCTTTGGACCAACCGGGGAGCTGTTTTTT.

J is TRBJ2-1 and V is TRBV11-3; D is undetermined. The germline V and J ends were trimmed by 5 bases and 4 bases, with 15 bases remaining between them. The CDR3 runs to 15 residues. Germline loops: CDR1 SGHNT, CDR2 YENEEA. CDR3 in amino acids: CASSPQLGLYNEQFF. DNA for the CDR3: TGTGCCAGCAGCCCCCAATTGGGCCTTTACAATGAGCAGTTCTTC.

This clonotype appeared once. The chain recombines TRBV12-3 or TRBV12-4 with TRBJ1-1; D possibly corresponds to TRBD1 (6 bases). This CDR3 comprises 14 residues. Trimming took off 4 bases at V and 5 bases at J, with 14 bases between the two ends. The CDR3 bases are TGTGCCAGCAGTTCCCAGGGGAGCTTGACTGAAGCTTTCTTT. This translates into CASSSQGSLTEAFF.